These 27 T cell receptor beta chains came from one sample sequenced in a study of T-cell reconstitution after alpha-beta-depleted transplantation in children. Preparation of the TCRbeta library used unique molecular identifiers. TCRdb re-analysed the PCR reads in MiXCR, keeping a single row per CDR3 protein. The sample carries 100,000 or so distinct CDR3 sequences, 20% to 30% recorded once. The starting material was PBMCs, obtained before TCRalphabeta/CD19-depleted stem cell transplant. Source of these receptors: a boy younger than 10 with acute lymphoblastic leukemia, due to receive a stem cell transplant.

The table lists this clonotype with a few counts. The chain recombines TRBV11-1 with TRBJ2-1, with 10 bases aligning to TRBD2. Trimming removed 1 base from V and 4 bases from J; junction bases left unmatched: 13. The CDR3 is made up of 19 amino acids. Per germline, CDR1 SGHAT and CDR2 FQDESV (reference sequence). The CDR3 sequence is CASSLGTSGGRGFYNEQFF. In DNA, the CDR3 is TGTGCCAGCAGCTTAGGGACTAGCGGAGGGAGGGGGTTTTACAATGAGCAGTTCTTC.

The CDR3 region has the DNA TGTGCCATCAGGGGGCATGGTAGCACCGGGGAGCTGTTTTTT. This codes for CAIRGHGSTGELFF. V usage is TRBV10-3 and J usage is TRBJ2-2, with D possibly being TRBD1 (5 bases). V dropped 6 bases and J dropped 4 bases, with 12 bases sitting between them. Germline V lookup: CDR1 ENHRY, CDR2 SYGVKD. The CDR3 runs 14 residues.

V is TRBV7-3 and J is TRBJ2-3; 11 positions match TRBD2. This CDR3 spans 18 amino acids. V shed 4 bases, J shed 5 bases, and the junction held 14 bases outside the gene matches. Germline-derived CDR1 and CDR2 are SGHTA and FQGTGA. In DNA form, the CDR3 reads TGTGCCAGCAGCTCACCCGGGACTAGCGGATTTTTGGGAGATACGCAGTATTTT. It specifies CASSSPGTSGFLGDTQYF.

V and J are TRBV6-2 or TRBV6-3 and TRBJ2-7; a possible D gene is TRBD2 (6 bases). Trimming shortened V by 2 bases and J by 2 bases, and 16 bases separated the two germline ends. This CDR3 has 16 amino acids. Germline-derived CDR1 and CDR2 are MNHEY and SVGEGT. The CDR3 DNA is TGTGCCAGCAGTTACCGTCATGGGGACTTGGCCTACGAGCAGTACTTC. Its translation: CASSYRHGDLAYEQYF.

At least ten counts were recorded for this clonotype. The chain recombines TRBV24-1 with TRBJ2-1; D perhaps matches TRBD1 (5 bases). The V and J ends lost 9 bases and 4 bases respectively, with 15 bases between them. The CDR3 sequence is 14 residues long. Germline-derived CDR1 and CDR2 are KGHDR and SFDVKD. The CDR3, as DNA: TGTGCCACCGCACAGGCAGCCGAGTACAATGAGCAGTTCTTC. Translation gives CATAQAAEYNEQFF.

Points on this clonotype: Possible read error: a much larger clone is one base away. The J gene is TRBJ1-1, the V gene TRBV29-1; tentative D call: TRBD1 (5 bases). The germline V gene has CDR1 SQVTM and CDR2 ANQGSEA. The CDR3 has 12 amino acids. CDR3 nucleotides: TGCCGCGTCTTGGGGGGGGACGCTGAAGCTTTCTTT. Its protein is CRVLGGDAEAFF.

The rearrangement uses TRBV6-1 and TRBJ1-1, with TRBD1 as a possible D gene (5 bases). V lost 8 bases and J 7 bases, leaving 17 bases between the germline ends. From germline, CDR1 is MNHNS and CDR2 SASEGT. This CDR3 region has 13 residues. The CDR3 region has the DNA TGTGCCAGCTACGATGACAAGGACATTGAAGCTTTCTTT. Its translation is CASYDDKDIEAFF.

In its sample, this clonotype was seen many times. The CDR3 DNA reads TGTGCCAGCAGCTTAATGACAGGGTCCACAGATACGCAGTATTTT. It yields the protein CASSLMTGSTDTQYF. The rearrangement joins TRBV7-2 to TRBJ2-3, with 7 bases lining up with TRBD1. The CDR3 covers 15 residues. J lost 2 bases, V lost 2 bases, and 4 bases had no gene match. Germline CDR1 reads SGHTA; CDR2 reads FQGNSA.

This clonotype was counted only a few times. This rearrangement joins TRBV28 to TRBJ1-5; TRBD1 matches at 8 bases. Germline V gene data show CDR1 as MDHEN and CDR2 as SYDVKM. The trim removed 2 bases at V and 6 bases at J, leaving 9 bases unmatched. The CDR3 totals 16 residues. CDR3 protein: CASSLPRQGKGQPQHF. The CDR3 DNA reads TGTGCCAGCAGTTTACCCCGACAGGGGAAGGGTCAGCCCCAGCATTTT.

There are many counts of this clonotype. This sequence joins TRBV20-1 and TRBJ2-1, with D possibly matching TRBD2 (5 bases). The germline V gene has CDR1 DFQATT and CDR2 SNEGSKA (reference sequence). V gave up 3 bases and J gave up 7 bases, with 19 bases separating them. The CDR3 runs to 15 residues. CDR3: CSASNQRSLQNEQFF. CDR3 bases: TGCAGTGCTAGTAACCAGCGGTCGTTGCAGAATGAGCAGTTCTTC.

This rearrangement joins TRBV7-7 to TRBJ2-7; 12 nucleotides agree with TRBD2. CDR1 is SSHAT and CDR2 is FNYEAQ in the germline V gene (reference sequence). Trimming at V came to 4 bases and at J to 2 bases, leaving 12 bases not matched to a gene. This CDR3 has 18 amino acids. The chain's CDR3 is CASSSGLAGSPPTYEQYF. The CDR3 bases are TGTGCCAGCAGCTCGGGACTAGCGGGTAGTCCCCCCACCTACGAGCAGTACTTC.

This chain links TRBV7-8 with TRBJ2-2, with a tentative D call TRBD2 (5 bases). In germline, CDR1 is SGHVS, CDR2 FQNEAQ. CDR3 length: 15 residues. The V end was cut by 5 bases, the J end by 5 bases, with 15 bases between. CDR3 amino acids: CASSPVRRDTGELFF. The CDR3 DNA sequence: TGTGCCAGCAGCCCAGTCCGCCGGGATACCGGGGAGCTGTTTTTT. The variable domain in full, completed from reference TRBV7-8 and TRBJ2-2, reads GAGVSQSPRYKVAKRGQDVALRCDPISGHVSLFWYQQALGQGPEFLTYFQNEAQLDKSGLPSDRFFAERPEGSVSTLKIQRTQQEDSAVYLCASSPVRRDTGELFFGEGSRLTVL.

The rearrangement links TRBV7-9 to TRBJ2-1; D gene unclear. This CDR3 contains 14 residues. Deletions cut 1 base from V and 4 bases from J, with 8 bases between. CDR1 and CDR2 (germline): SEHNR, FQNEAQ (reference sequence). The DNA of the CDR3 is TGTGCCAGCAGCTTAGGATCAGGTTACAATGAGCAGTTCTTC. Translating it yields CASSLGSGYNEQFF.

The chain employs TRBV19 and TRBJ2-1, with TRBD2 matching 10 bases. V lost 3 bases and J lost 0; bases outside the gene matches: 2. CDR1 is LNHDA and CDR2 is SQIVND in the germline V gene (reference sequence). The CDR3 has 16 amino acids. Here the CDR3 reads CASSISGRSSYNEQFF. DNA of the CDR3: TGTGCCAGTAGTATTAGCGGGAGGAGCTCCTACAATGAGCAGTTCTTC.

There are a few counts of this clonotype. The chain carries TRBV7-9 and TRBJ2-1; the D is unclear. The CDR3 covers 16 residues. V gave up 5 bases and J gave up 13 bases, with 27 bases separating them. Per the germline V gene, CDR1 is SEHNR and CDR2 is FQNEAQ (reference sequence). The CDR3 protein is CASSAPTISVVRLQFF. Written as DNA, the CDR3 is TGTGCCAGCAGCGCTCCGACCATTTCCGTAGTGCGGCTCCAGTTCTTC.

The J gene is TRBJ1-5, the V gene TRBV28; D gene uncertain. The ends were cut back, 3 bases at V and 1 base at J, with 10 bases in the middle. CDR1 is MDHEN, CDR2 SYDVKM, per germline. The CDR3 is 15 residues long. The CDR3 bases are TGTGCCAGCAGTTTTTACAGTTTCAGCAATCAGCCCCAGCATTTT. Residues: CASSFYSFSNQPQHF.

This clonotype has at least ten counts. The chain is built from TRBV2 and TRBJ2-3; TRBD1 matches at 7 bases. The CDR3 length is 14 residues. Per the germline V gene, CDR1 is SNHLY and CDR2 is FYNNEI. The V segment lost 8 bases and the J segment 4 bases; nucleotides outside the gene matches: 9. CDR3 nucleotides: TGTGCCAGCTGCCGGGACAGTAGCGCAGATACGCAGTATTTT. Amino acid sequence: CASCRDSSADTQYF.

In nucleotides, the CDR3 is TGCGCCAGCAGGGCGACCTTGACAGGGGGAACGAACGAGCAGTACTTC. Its translation is CASRATLTGGTNEQYF. The chain recombines TRBV5-1 with TRBJ2-7; 9 bases map to TRBD1. The germline V gene has CDR1 SGHRS and CDR2 YFSETQ. Losses at the gene ends were 5 bases for V and 5 bases for J; bases not matched to a gene: 14. This CDR3 is 16 amino acids long.

This clonotype was counted at least ten times. V gene TRBV7-2 combines with J gene TRBJ2-5, with a tentative D call TRBD2 (6 bases). The CDR3 has 13 amino acids. Germline-derived CDR1 and CDR2 are SGHTA and FQGNSA. Trimming took 5 bases from V and 5 from J, leaving 12 bases between them. DNA for the CDR3: TGTGCCAGCAGCCGGGAGCAGGGTGAGACCCAGTACTTC. Encoded protein: CASSREQGETQYF.

In nucleotides, the CDR3 is TGCGCCAGCAGCCCCCACTTATGGGAGACCCAGTACTTC. Its translation is CASSPHLWETQYF. The chain carries TRBV4-1 and TRBJ2-5, with no clear D. The CDR3 loop spans 13 amino acids. In germline, CDR1 is MGHRA, CDR2 YSYEKL. V dropped 4 bases and J dropped 5 bases, with 11 bases sitting between them.

The chain has TRBV20-1 and TRBJ2-1; no definite D call. The V and J ends lost 3 bases and 8 bases respectively, with 11 bases between them. This CDR3 is 12 amino acids long. Germline CDR1 DFQATT, CDR2 SNEGSKA (reference sequence). CDR3 nucleotide sequence: TGCAGTGCTAGTAGACGGGCGTATGAGCAGTTCTTC. Its translation: CSASRRAYEQFF.

The rearrangement links TRBV28 to TRBJ2-6, with D unclear. The CDR3 runs to 14 residues. Looked up from germline, CDR1 is MDHEN and CDR2 is SYDVKM. V was pared by 6 bases and J by 2 bases, with 8 bases between. This CDR3 is CASRPVTGANVLTF. The CDR3 nucleotides read TGTGCCAGCAGACCCGTTACTGGGGCCAACGTCCTGACTTTC.

At least ten counts were recorded for this clonotype. The V call is TRBV6-4, the J call TRBJ2-3; possibly TRBD2 for D (6 bases). Between the trimmed V and J ends, which lost 3 bases and 4 bases, there was a span of 17 bases. Germline V gene sequence: CDR1 MRHNA, CDR2 SNTAGT. CDR3 length: 16 residues. In nucleotides, the CDR3 is TGTGCCAGCAGTGATTTAGCGGAGGGGCCGGCAGATACGCAGTATTTT. Protein sequence: CASSDLAEGPADTQYF.

V usage is TRBV9 and J usage is TRBJ2-5; no reliable D call. The V gene lost 0 bases and the J gene lost 2 bases, with 11 bases spanning the gap. There are 15 residues in the CDR3. CDR1 SGDLS and CDR2 YYNGEE come from the germline V gene. The CDR3 reads CASSVDPIRQETQYF. CDR3 DNA: TGTGCCAGCAGCGTAGACCCTATTAGACAAGAGACCCAGTACTTC.

This clonotype was seen a handful of times. The genes are TRBV12-3 or TRBV12-4 and TRBJ2-7; maybe TRBD1 (5 bases). Trimming removed 3 bases at V and 2 bases at J, with 8 bases between. The CDR3 consists of 13 residues. CDR3 amino acids: CASSFQGPYEQYF. The CDR3 DNA sequence: TGTGCCAGCAGTTTCCAGGGCCCCTACGAGCAGTACTTC.

CDR3 DNA: TGTGCCATCATTGTTCGAGAGAACTCAGATACGCAGTATTTT. As protein: CAIIVRENSDTQYF. The chain has TRBV10-3 and TRBJ2-3; D gene uncertain. The CDR3 is 14 amino acids. Germline values: CDR1 ENHRY, CDR2 SYGVKD. Trimming left V 7 bases short and J 4 bases short, with 15 bases between.

This clonotype came up many times. The rearrangement joins TRBV20-1 to TRBJ2-1; D is ambiguous. This CDR3 spans 16 amino acids. Germline CDR1 reads DFQATT; CDR2 reads SNEGSKA (reference sequence). Trimming removed 6 bases at V and 3 bases at J, with 21 bases between. CDR3 nucleotides: TGCAGTGCCAGTAAAACCGGTTCGGAAAACTACAATGAGCAGTTCTTC. Its translation: CSASKTGSENYNEQFF.